Listed below are T cell receptor beta chains from one sample, sequenced in a study of beta chain features in type 1 diabetes. Data came from immunoSEQ multiplex PCR; TCRdb stores just in-frame clones and leaves some out. The table records under 850,000 clones, over 10% of them present only once. The sample was naive CD4+ T cells from blood. The receptors shown here come from a man aged 18 to 29 with type 1 diabetes. Each CDR3 is given with its conserved first and last residue. A D gene is named only where the DNA matches it firmly. Clone sizes are given selectively: once, few, many, or a class where the clone is expanded.

CASSRLATNTGELFF	TGTGCCAGCAGCCGACTGGCGACAAACACCGGGGAGCTGTTTTTT	-	TRBJ2-2	TRBV11-2	-
CASSYSPGKQYF	TGTGCCAGCAGTTACTCCCCCGGGAAGCAGTACTTC	-	TRBJ2-7	TRBV6-5	-
CASQTGEANTIYF	TGTGCCTCCCAAACAGGGGAGGCAAACACCATATATTTT	TRBD1	TRBJ1-3	TRBV30	few
CAISEGGLAVTDTQYF	TGTGCCATCAGTGAAGGGGGACTAGCGGTGACAGATACGCAGTATTTT	TRBD2	TRBJ2-3	TRBV10-3	-
CASSPRTSGSTDTQYF	TGTGCCAGCAGCCCCCGGACTAGCGGAAGCACAGATACGCAGTATTTT	TRBD2	TRBJ2-3	TRBV4-2	-
CASSMSQNYGYTF	TGTGCCAGCAGCATGTCCCAGAACTATGGCTACACCTTC	-	TRBJ1-2	TRBV6-1	few
CASSLQTGGTQETQYF	TGTGCCAGCAGCTTACAGACAGGGGGTACGCAAGAGACCCAGTACTTC	TRBD1	TRBJ2-5	TRBV11-2	-
CASKPGQDTEAFF	TGTGCCAGCAAGCCAGGTCAGGACACTGAAGCTTTCTTT	-	TRBJ1-1	TRBV5-5	-
CASSGTGPPYNEQFF	TGTGCCAGCAGCGGTACAGGGCCCCCCTACAATGAGCAGTTCTTC	-	TRBJ2-1	TRBV5-6	-
CASSTDFSTDTQYF	TGTGCCAGCAGCACGGACTTTAGCACAGATACGCAGTATTTT	-	TRBJ2-3	TRBV5-4	few
CSVGGGLSGDGYTF	TGCAGCGTGGGAGGGGGATTAAGTGGTGATGGCTACACCTTC	-	TRBJ1-2	TRBV29-1	-
CASSLSAETQYF	TGTGCCAGCAGCTTGTCCGCGGAGACCCAGTACTTC	-	TRBJ2-5	TRBV7-9	-
CASSYGPGTMNTEAFF	TGTGCCAGCAGTTACGGGCCAGGCACTATGAACACTGAAGCTTTCTTT	-	TRBJ1-1	TRBV6-6	-
CASSFGGGTGELFF	TGTGCCAGCAGCTTTGGCGGGGGAACCGGGGAGCTGTTTTTT	TRBD2	TRBJ2-2	TRBV14	-
CSEGLTEAFF	TGCAGCGAGGGACTCACTGAAGCTTTCTTT	-	TRBJ1-1	TRBV29-1	few
CASSQGTGGEKLFF	TGTGCCAGCAGCCAAGGGACAGGGGGGGAAAAACTGTTTTTT	TRBD1	TRBJ1-4	TRBV4-2	few
CASSLETSGEYEQYF	TGTGCCAGCAGCCTGGAGACTAGCGGGGAATACGAGCAGTACTTC	TRBD2	TRBJ2-7	TRBV14	-
CASSSGTGWAGELFF	TGTGCCAGCAGTTCCGGGACAGGGTGGGCCGGGGAGCTGTTTTTT	TRBD1	TRBJ2-2	TRBV25-1	once
CARQGQNTGELFF	TGTGCCAGACAGGGGCAGAACACCGGGGAGCTGTTTTTT	TRBD1	TRBJ2-2	TRBV7-9	few
CASSQDVAAASNQPQHF	TGTGCCAGCAGCCAAGATGTGGCAGCCGCTAGCAATCAGCCCCAGCATTTT	-	TRBJ1-5	TRBV4-2	few
CASSSGQANYGYTF	TGTGCCAGCAGTTCGGGACAGGCTAACTATGGCTACACCTTC	TRBD1	TRBJ1-2	TRBV28	few
CASSLAYRDIYADGYTF	TGTGCCAGCAGCTTGGCCTACCGGGACATCTATGCGGATGGCTACACCTTC	-	TRBJ1-2	TRBV5-4	few
CAIRQQETQYF	TGTGCCATCAGGCAACAAGAGACCCAGTACTTC	-	TRBJ2-5	TRBV10-3	-
CASSQGGSYGYTF	TGTGCCAGCAGTCAGGGTGGATCCTATGGTTACACCTTC	-	TRBJ1-2	TRBV28	-
CSVAFGSGNQPQHF	TGCAGCGTTGCCTTTGGTTCAGGGAATCAGCCCCAGCATTTT	-	TRBJ1-5	TRBV29-1	-